Each of the 6 T cell receptor beta chains below was sequenced from the same sample in a study of T-cell memory formation after mild COVID-19. TCRdb reanalysed the 5' RACE reads using MiXCR and keeps one entry per CDR3 protein. The sample records about 250,000 distinct CDR3 sequences, approximately 15% being singletons. Sample: PBMCs or a T cell subset sorted from them (not recorded which). Receptors originate from an adult woman who had mild COVID-19 (a few samples of this study predate the infection). Cell type and time point are not known.

This sequence joins TRBV12-3 or TRBV12-4 and TRBJ1-2; D gene uncertain. The CDR3 is 13 amino acids. Trimming left V 6 bases short and J 4 bases short, with 12 bases between. The CDR3 sequence is CASRNQAGYGYTF. The CDR3 region has the DNA TGTGCCAGCAGGAACCAGGCTGGCTATGGCTACACCTTC.

This clonotype was counted many times. The chain couples TRBV5-1 to TRBJ2-3; no firm D call. Trimming took 4 bases from V and 2 from J, leaving 11 bases between them. CDR1 is SGHRS, CDR2 YFSETQ, per germline. The CDR3 runs to 14 residues. The CDR3 region is CASSPGDITDTQYF. For the CDR3, the DNA is TGCGCCAGCAGCCCTGGGGATATCACAGATACGCAGTATTTT.

V gene TRBV12-3 or TRBV12-4 combines with J gene TRBJ1-1; D gene unclear. The CDR3 has 15 residues. Deletions cut 0 bases from V and 4 bases from J, with 12 bases between. CDR3 nucleotide sequence: TGTGCCAGCAGTTTAGCCTTTAGATGGGGCACTGAAGCTTTCTTT. This translates into CASSLAFRWGTEAFF.

The sample holds a few counts of this clonotype. The chain couples TRBV7-2 to TRBJ2-2; D is uncertain. Germline values: CDR1 SGHTA, CDR2 FQGNSA. The germline V and J ends were trimmed by 2 bases and 6 bases, with 7 bases remaining between them. CDR3 size: 13 residues. The CDR3 region is CASSLPGPGELFF. The CDR3 DNA is TGTGCCAGCAGCTTACCGGGTCCCGGGGAGCTGTTTTTT. Using reference TRBV7-2 and TRBJ2-2 for the parts outside the CDR3, the full variable domain is GAGVSQSPSNKVTEKGKDVELRCDPISGHTALYWYRQSLGQGLEFLIYFQGNSAPDKSGLPSDRFSAERTGGSVSTLTIQRTQQEDSAVYLCASSLPGPGELFFGEGSRLTVL.

This clonotype was detected many times. This sequence joins TRBV12-3 or TRBV12-4 and TRBJ2-5; D not resolved. V lost 3 bases and J lost 0, with 5 bases in between. The CDR3 consists of 13 residues. The CDR3 protein is CASSFGHQETQYF. Written as DNA, the CDR3 is TGTGCCAGCAGTTTTGGCCACCAAGAGACCCAGTACTTC.

The genes are TRBV7-9 and TRBJ1-1; D is undetermined. V shed 1 base and J shed 6 bases, with 12 bases lying between them. The CDR3 loop spans 14 amino acids. Germline-derived CDR1 and CDR2 are SEHNR and FQNEAQ (reference sequence). The CDR3 DNA reads TGTGCCAGCAGCTTAGACCTGGGAAGCGCTGAAGCTTTCTTT. Residues: CASSLDLGSAEAFF.